This T cell receptor (beta chain) is from a study of cytomegalovirus exposure and HLA in healthy donors. Germline V gene data show CDR1 as SGHNT and CDR2 as YYREEE (reference sequence). CDR3 length equals 11 residues. Deletions cut 4 bases from V and 5 bases from J, with 4 bases between. Primers for the PCR totalled 60 Vbeta and 13 Jbeta. TCRdb's copy holds only in-frame clones and misses some; the assay was immunoSEQ multiplex PCR. The sample consists of under 150,000 clones, 75% to 85% of them appearing once. In the case of this clone: What it recognizes is unknown.

Regarding the study as a whole: Analyses of presence and absence presupposed an approximately uniform sequencing depth across donors.

The study sampled nominally healthy donors, though unrecorded immune exposures were likely. The gene calls are TRBV5-4 and TRBJ2-1, with D unresolved. This receptor was obtained from a woman aged 40-49 years in good health and CMV-seronegative. The specimen sequenced was PBMCs. The CDR3 DNA follows: TGTGCCAGCAGCCTACACAATGAGCAGTTCTTC. Protein: CASSLHNEQFF.